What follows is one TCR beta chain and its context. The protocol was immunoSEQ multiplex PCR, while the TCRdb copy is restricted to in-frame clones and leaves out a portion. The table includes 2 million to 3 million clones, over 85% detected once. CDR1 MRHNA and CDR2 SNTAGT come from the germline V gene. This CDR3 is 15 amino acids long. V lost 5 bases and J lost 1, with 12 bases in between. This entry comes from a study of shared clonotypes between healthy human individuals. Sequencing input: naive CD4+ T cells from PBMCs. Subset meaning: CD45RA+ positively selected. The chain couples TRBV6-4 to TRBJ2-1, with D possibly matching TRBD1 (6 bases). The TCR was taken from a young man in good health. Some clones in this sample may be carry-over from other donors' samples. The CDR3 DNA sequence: TGTGCCAGCAGTATACAGGGACATTCCTACAATGAGCAGTTCTTC. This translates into CASSIQGHSYNEQFF.